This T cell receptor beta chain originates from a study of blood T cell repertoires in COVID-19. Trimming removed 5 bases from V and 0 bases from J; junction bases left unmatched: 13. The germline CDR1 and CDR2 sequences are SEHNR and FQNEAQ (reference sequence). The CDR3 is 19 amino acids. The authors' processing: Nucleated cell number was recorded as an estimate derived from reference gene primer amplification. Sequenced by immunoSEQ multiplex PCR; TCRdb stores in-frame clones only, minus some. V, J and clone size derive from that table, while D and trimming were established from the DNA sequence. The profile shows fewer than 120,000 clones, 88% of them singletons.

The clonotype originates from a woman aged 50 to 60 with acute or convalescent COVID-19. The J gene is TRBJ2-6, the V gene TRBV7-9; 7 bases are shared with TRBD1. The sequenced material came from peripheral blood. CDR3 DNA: TGTGCCAGCAGCCGACAGGGTACTATAGGAACCTCTGGGGCCAACGTCCTGACTTTC. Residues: CASSRQGTIGTSGANVLTF.